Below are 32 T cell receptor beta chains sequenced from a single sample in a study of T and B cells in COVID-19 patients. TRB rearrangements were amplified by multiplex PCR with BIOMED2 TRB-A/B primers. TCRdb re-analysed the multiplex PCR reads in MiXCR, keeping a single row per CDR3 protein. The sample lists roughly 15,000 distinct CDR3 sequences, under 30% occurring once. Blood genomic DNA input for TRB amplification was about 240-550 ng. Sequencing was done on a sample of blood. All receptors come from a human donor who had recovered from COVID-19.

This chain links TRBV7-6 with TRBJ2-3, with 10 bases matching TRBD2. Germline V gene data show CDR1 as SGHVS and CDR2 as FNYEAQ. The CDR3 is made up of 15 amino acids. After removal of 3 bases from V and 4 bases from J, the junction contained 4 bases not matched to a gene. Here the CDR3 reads CASSFSGGRPDTQYF. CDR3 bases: TGTGCCAGCAGCTTTAGCGGGGGGAGGCCAGATACGCAGTATTTT.

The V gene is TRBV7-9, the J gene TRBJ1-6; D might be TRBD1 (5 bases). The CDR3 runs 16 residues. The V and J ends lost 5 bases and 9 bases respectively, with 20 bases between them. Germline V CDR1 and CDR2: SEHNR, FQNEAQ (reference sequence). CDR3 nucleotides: TGTGCCAGCAGCGCCAAGGGTTTATCGGGGGGTTCACCCCTCCACTTT. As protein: CASSAKGLSGGSPLHF. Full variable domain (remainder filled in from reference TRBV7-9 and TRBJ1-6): DTGVSQNPRHKITKRGQNVTFRCDPISEHNRLYWYRQTLGQGPEFLTYFQNEAQLEKSRLLSDRFSAERPKGSFSTLEIQRTEQGDSAMYLCASSAKGLSGGSPLHFGNGTRLTVT.

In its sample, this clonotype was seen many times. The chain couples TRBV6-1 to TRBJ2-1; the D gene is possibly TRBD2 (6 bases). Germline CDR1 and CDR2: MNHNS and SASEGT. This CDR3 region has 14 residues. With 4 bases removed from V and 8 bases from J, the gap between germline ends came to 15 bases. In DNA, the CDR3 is TGTGCCAGCAGTGTAACTACCTGGGGGGATGAGCAGTTCTTC. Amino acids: CASSVTTWGDEQFF.

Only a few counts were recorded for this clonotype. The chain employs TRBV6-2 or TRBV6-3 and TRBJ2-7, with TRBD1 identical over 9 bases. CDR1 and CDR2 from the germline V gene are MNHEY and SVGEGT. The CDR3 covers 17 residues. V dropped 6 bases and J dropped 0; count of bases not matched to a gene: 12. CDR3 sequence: CASRATPGQGSSYEQYF. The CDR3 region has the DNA TGTGCCAGCAGAGCGACCCCGGGACAGGGAAGCTCCTACGAGCAGTACTTC.

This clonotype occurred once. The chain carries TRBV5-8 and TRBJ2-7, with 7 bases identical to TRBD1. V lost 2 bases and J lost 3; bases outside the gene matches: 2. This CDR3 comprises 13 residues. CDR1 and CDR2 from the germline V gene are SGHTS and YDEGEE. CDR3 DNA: TGTGCCAGCAGCTTAAACAGGGGCTACGAGCAGTACTTC. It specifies CASSLNRGYEQYF.

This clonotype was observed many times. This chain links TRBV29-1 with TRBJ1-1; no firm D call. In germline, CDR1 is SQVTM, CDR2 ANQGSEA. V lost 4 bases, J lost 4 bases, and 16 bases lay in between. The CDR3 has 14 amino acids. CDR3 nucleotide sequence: TGCAGCGTTGGGAAAATTCAGGCGGGCACTGAAGCTTTCTTT. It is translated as CSVGKIQAGTEAFF.

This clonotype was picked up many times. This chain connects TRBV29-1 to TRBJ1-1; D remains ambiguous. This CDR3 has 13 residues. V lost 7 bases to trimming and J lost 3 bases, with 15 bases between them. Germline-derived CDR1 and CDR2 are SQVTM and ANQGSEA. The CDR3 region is CSAAPRWDTEAFF. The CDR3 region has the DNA TGCAGCGCTGCCCCAAGATGGGACACTGAAGCTTTCTTT.

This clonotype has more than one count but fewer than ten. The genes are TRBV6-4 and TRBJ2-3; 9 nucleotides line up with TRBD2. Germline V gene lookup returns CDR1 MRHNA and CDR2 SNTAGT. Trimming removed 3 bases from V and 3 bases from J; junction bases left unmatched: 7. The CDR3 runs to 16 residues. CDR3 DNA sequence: TGTGCCAGCAGTGAATCTAATAGCGGGGGAACAGATACGCAGTATTTT. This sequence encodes CASSESNSGGTDTQYF.

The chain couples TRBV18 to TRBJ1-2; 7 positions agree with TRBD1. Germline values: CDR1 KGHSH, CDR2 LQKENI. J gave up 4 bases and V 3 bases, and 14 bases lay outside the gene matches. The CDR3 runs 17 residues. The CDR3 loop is CASSPSGTAYYSYGYTF. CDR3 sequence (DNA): TGTGCCAGCTCACCCTCTGGGACAGCCTATTACAGCTATGGCTACACCTTC.

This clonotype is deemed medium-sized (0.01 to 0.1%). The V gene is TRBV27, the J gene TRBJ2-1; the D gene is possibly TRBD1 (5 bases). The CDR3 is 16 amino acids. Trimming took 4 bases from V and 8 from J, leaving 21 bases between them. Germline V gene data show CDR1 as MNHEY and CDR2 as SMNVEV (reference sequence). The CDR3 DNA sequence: TGTGCCAGCAGTTGGAGTTGGGCAGGGAAGAACGATGAGCAGTTCTTC. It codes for CASSWSWAGKNDEQFF.

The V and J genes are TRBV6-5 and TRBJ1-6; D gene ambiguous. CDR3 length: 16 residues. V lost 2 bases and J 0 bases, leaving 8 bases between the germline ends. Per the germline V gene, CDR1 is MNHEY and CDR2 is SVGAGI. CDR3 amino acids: CASSYAGSSYNSPLHF. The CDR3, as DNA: TGTGCCAGCAGTTACGCGGGGAGCTCCTATAATTCACCCCTCCACTTT.

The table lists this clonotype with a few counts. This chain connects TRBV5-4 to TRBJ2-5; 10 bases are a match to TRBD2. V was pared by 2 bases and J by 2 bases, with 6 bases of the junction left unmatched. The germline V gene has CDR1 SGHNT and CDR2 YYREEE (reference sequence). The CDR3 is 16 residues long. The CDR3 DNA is TGTGCCAGCAGCTTCGGACTAGCGGTGCAGCAAGAGACCCAGTACTTC. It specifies CASSFGLAVQQETQYF. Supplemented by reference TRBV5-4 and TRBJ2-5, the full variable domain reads ETGVTQSPTHLIKTRGQQVTLRCSSQSGHNTVSWYQQALGQGPQFIFQYYREEENGRGNFPPRFSGLQFPNYSSELNVNALELDDSALYLCASSFGLAVQQETQYFGPGTRLLVL.

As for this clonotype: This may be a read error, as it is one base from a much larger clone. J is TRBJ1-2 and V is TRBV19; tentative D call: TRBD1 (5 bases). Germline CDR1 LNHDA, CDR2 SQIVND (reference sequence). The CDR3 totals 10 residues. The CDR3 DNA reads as TGTACCACCCAGGGAAATGGCTACACCTTC. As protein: CTTQGNGYTF. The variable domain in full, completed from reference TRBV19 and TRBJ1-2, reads DGGITQSPKYLFRKEGQNVTLSCEQNLNHDAMYWYRQDPGQGLRLIYYSQIVNDFQKGDIAEGYSVSREKKESFPLTVTSAQKNPTAFYLCTTQGNGYTFGSGTRLTVV.

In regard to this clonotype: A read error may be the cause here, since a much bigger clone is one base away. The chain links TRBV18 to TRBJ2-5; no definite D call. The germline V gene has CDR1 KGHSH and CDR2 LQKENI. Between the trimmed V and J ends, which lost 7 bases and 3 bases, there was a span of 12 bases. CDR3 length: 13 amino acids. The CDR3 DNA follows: TGTGCCAGCTTACCTGAGCAGGAAGAGACCCAGTACTTC. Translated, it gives CASLPEQEETQYF.

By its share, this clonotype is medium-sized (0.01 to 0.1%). The chain's CDR3 is CASSDSSSYNEQFF. The CDR3 DNA reads as TGTGCCAGCAGTGACAGTAGCTCCTACAATGAGCAGTTCTTC. The genes are TRBV27 and TRBJ2-1; D possibly corresponds to TRBD1 (5 bases). The CDR3 runs 14 residues. Trimming pared 5 bases from V and 0 bases from J, leaving 8 bases between. CDR1 is MNHEY and CDR2 is SMNVEV in the germline V gene (reference sequence).

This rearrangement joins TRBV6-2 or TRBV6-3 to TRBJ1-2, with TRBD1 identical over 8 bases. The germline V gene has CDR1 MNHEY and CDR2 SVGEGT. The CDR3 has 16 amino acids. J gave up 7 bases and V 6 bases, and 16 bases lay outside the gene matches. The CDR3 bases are TGTGCCAGCAGACCGGATCGGACAGGGAAAGTCAGTGGCTACACCTTC. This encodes CASRPDRTGKVSGYTF.

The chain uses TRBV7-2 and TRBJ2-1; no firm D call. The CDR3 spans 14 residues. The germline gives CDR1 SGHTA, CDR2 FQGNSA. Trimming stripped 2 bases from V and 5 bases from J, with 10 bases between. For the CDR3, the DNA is TGTGCCAGCAGCTTATCGGGTTCGAACAATGAGCAGTTCTTC. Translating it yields CASSLSGSNNEQFF.

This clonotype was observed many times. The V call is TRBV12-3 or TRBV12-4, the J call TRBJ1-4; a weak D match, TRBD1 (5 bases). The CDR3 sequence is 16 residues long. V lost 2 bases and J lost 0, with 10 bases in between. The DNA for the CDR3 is TGTGCCAGCAGTTTATCCCGACAGCCAACTAATGAAAAACTGTTTTTT. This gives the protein CASSLSRQPTNEKLFF.

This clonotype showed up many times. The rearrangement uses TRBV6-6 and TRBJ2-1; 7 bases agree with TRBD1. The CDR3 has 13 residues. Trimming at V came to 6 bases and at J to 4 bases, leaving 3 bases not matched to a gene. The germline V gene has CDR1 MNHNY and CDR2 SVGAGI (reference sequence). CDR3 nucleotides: TGTGCCAGCAGCGGGACAGCTTACAATGAGCAGTTCTTC. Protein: CASSGTAYNEQFF.

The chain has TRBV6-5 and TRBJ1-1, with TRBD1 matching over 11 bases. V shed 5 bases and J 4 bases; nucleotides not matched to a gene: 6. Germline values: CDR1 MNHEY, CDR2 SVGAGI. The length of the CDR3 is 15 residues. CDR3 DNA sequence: TGTGCCAGCAGTGCATCCGGGACAGGGGGCACTGAAGCTTTCTTT. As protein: CASSASGTGGTEAFF.

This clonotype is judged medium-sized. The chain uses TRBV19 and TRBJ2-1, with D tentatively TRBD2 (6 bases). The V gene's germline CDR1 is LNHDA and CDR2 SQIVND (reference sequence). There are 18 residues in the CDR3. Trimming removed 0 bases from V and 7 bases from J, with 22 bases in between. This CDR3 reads CASSIDHGGVGGGNEQFF. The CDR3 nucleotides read TGTGCCAGTAGTATAGATCATGGCGGGGTGGGGGGTGGGAATGAGCAGTTCTTC.

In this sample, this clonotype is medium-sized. The CDR3 DNA is TGTGCCAGCAGTTACCGGTTAGACTACGAGCAGTACTTC. This translates into CASSYRLDYEQYF. The chain uses TRBV6-5 and TRBJ2-7; D gene unclear. V lost 2 bases and J lost 3, with 8 bases in between. Germline V gene sequence: CDR1 MNHEY, CDR2 SVGAGI. This CDR3 region has 13 residues.

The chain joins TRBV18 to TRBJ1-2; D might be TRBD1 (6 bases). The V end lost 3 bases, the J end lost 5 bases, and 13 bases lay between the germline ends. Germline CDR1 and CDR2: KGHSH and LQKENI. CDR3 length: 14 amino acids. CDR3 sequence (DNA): TGTGCCAGCTCACCGCCAGGGGCCCCATATGGCTACACCTTC. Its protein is CASSPPGAPYGYTF.

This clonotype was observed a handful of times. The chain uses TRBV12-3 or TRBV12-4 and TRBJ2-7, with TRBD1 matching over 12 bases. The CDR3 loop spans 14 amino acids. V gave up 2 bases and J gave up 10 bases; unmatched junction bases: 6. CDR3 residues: CASSLRGQGASQYF. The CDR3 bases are TGTGCCAGCAGTTTAAGGGGACAGGGGGCAAGTCAGTACTTC.

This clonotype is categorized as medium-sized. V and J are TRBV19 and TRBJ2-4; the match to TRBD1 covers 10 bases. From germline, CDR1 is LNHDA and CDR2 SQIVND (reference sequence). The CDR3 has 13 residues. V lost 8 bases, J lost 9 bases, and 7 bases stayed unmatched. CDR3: CASSGDRGGIQYF. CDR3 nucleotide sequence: TGTGCCAGTTCGGGGGACAGGGGTGGCATTCAGTACTTC.

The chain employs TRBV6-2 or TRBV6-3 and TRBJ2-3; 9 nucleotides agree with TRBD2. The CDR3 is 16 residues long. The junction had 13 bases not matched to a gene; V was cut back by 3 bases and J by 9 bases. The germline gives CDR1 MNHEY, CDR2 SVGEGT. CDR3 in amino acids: CASSYVSGGPSQTQYF. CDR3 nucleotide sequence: TGTGCCAGCAGTTATGTCAGCGGGGGGCCAAGTCAGACGCAGTATTTT.

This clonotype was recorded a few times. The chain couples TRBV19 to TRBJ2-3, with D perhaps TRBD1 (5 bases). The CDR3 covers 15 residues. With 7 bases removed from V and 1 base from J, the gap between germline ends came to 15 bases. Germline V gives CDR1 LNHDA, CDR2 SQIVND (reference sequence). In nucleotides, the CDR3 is TGTGCCAGTACAGCCCTAACAGGAGGCACAGATACGCAGTATTTT. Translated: CASTALTGGTDTQYF.

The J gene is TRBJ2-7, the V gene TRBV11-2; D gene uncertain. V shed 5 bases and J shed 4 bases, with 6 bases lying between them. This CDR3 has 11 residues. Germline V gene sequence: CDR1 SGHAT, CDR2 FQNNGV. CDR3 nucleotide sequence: TGTGCCAGCAGCCCGTTTTACGAGCAGTACTTC. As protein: CASSPFYEQYF.

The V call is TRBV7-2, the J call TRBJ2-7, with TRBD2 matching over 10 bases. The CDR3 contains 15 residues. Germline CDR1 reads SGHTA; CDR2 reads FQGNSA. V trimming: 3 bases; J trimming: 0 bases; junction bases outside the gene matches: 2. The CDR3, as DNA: TGTGCCAGCAGCTTTAGCGGGGGGAGCTCCTACGAGCAGTACTTC. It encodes CASSFSGGSSYEQYF.

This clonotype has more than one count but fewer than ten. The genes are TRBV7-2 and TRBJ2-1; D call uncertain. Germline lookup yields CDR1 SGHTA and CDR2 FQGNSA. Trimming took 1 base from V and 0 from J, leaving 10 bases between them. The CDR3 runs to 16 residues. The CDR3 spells CASSLEGPSSYNEQFF. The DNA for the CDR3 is TGTGCCAGCAGCTTAGAAGGGCCGAGCTCCTACAATGAGCAGTTCTTC.

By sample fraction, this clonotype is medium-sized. DNA of the CDR3: TGTGCCAGTAGTATAACCAGGACACCAAACACCGGGGAGCTGTTTTTT. It is translated as CASSITRTPNTGELFF. The rearrangement joins TRBV19 to TRBJ2-2; D is perhaps TRBD1 (5 bases). This CDR3 spans 16 amino acids. V was trimmed by 2 bases and J by 2 bases, leaving 12 bases between them. Germline lookup yields CDR1 LNHDA and CDR2 SQIVND (reference sequence).

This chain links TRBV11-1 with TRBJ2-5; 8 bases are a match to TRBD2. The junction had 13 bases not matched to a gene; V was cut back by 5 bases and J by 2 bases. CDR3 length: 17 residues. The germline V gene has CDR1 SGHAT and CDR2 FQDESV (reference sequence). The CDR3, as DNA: TGTGCCAGCAGCAAAGGGGGGGCTAGCGGGTTACAAGAGACCCAGTACTTC. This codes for CASSKGGASGLQETQYF.